Each of the 3 T cell receptor beta chains below was sequenced from the same sample in a study of molecular identifiers for immune sequencing clone quantification. TCRdb re-called the PCR reads with MiXCR, one entry per CDR3 protein. The sample has about half a million distinct CDR3 sequences, about 25% seen once. Input material: naive CD8+ T cells from blood, with Jurkat cell RNA spiked in. Specified subset: FACS-sorted CD8+CD4-CCR7+CD45RA+ naive T cells. The origin of the receptors is a human donor in good health. Some libraries in this study had Jurkat cell RNA spiked in.

The rearrangement joins TRBV7-9 to TRBJ2-5, with TRBD1 matching over 12 bases. The CDR3 is 16 residues long. Germline V CDR1 and CDR2: SEHNR, FQNEAQ (reference sequence). V was pared by 4 bases and J by 1 base, with 4 bases of the junction left unmatched. The chain's CDR3 is CASSSRDRGLQETQYF. The CDR3, as DNA: TGTGCCAGCAGCTCGCGGGACAGGGGGCTCCAAGAGACCCAGTACTTC.

This clonotype was found a few times. V and J are TRBV5-1 and TRBJ2-7, with D uncertain. The CDR3 consists of 13 residues. V lost 0 bases, J lost 3 bases, and 7 bases lay in between. Germline CDR1 reads SGHRS; CDR2 reads YFSETQ. The CDR3 region has the DNA TGCGCCAGCAGCTTGGAGTTGGGCTACGAGCAGTACTTC. This translates into CASSLELGYEQYF.

A note on this clonotype: A single base separates this from a much larger clone, so it may be a read error. This chain links TRBV7-2 with TRBJ2-3; D possibly uses TRBD1 or TRBD2 (5 bases each). The CDR3 loop spans 15 amino acids. The V end was cut by 5 bases, the J end by 2 bases, with 14 bases between. CDR1 SGHTA and CDR2 FQGNSA come from the germline V gene. CDR3 bases: TGTGCCAGCAGCCCCGGGACCTATATCACAGATACGCAGTATTTT. This translates into CASSPGTYITDTQYF.